This T cell receptor (beta chain) was recorded in a study of blood T cells in healthy people across ages. Next came a second PCR, run for about 7 to 12 cycles, which used a sample-barcoded 5' primer along with a J-beta primer mix. MiXCR, applied by TCRdb to the 5' RACE reads, yields one record per CDR3 protein. Of about 1.1 million distinct CDR3 sequences in the sample, roughly two fifths were seen once. This clonotype was counted between two and nine times. What it binds is unknown. Caucasian individuals from Russia who were healthy and aged about 6 to 95 acted as donors. Donors gave 8 to 10 milliliters of peripheral blood apiece. This CDR3 spans 12 amino acids. V shed 6 bases and J shed 4 bases, with 11 bases lying between them. Germline CDR1 is DFQATT and CDR2 is SNEGSKA (reference sequence). Study-level findings and limits: Without sorted subsets, naive and antigen-experienced compartments could not be conclusively compared.

The TCR comes from a man between 18 and 29 years old in good health. The sequencing sample was made of blood. This chain joins TRBV20-1 and TRBJ2-3; tentative D call: TRBD1 (6 bases). For the CDR3, the DNA is TGCAGTGCCTCGCCAGGGGCAGATACGCAGTATTTT. It specifies CSASPGADTQYF.